This entry lists 26 T cell receptor beta chains sequenced from one sample in a study of T cell responses to AZD1222 COVID-19 vaccine. Assay: immunoSEQ multiplex PCR; the TCRdb copy retains only in-frame clones and omits some. Of about 140,000 clones listed, roughly nine tenths were seen once; the top ten hold under 2%. The input for sequencing was peripheral blood, taken 28 days after the second AZD1222 dose. Receptor source: an adult who received the AZD1222 COVID-19 vaccine.

The chain uses TRBV6-2 or TRBV6-3 and TRBJ2-7, with 8 nucleotides matching TRBD2. V was pared by 0 bases and J by 4 bases, with 5 bases of the junction left unmatched. Germline V gives CDR1 MNHEY, CDR2 SVGEGT. This CDR3 has 15 residues. CDR3 coding DNA: TGTGCCAGCAGTTACTCAAGCGGGAGTGGTTACGAGCAGTACTTC. Translating gives CASSYSSGSGYEQYF.

The chain employs TRBV19 and TRBJ1-5; D remains unclear. V was trimmed by 1 base and J by 5 bases, leaving 9 bases between them. Looked up from germline, CDR1 is LNHDA and CDR2 is SQIVND (reference sequence). The CDR3 has 14 residues. CDR3 region: CASSIADRDQPQHF. In nucleotides, the CDR3 is TGTGCCAGTAGTATAGCGGATAGAGATCAGCCCCAGCATTTT. Together with reference TRBV19 and TRBJ1-5, the CDR3 gives the full variable domain: DGGITQSPKYLFRKEGQNVTLSCEQNLNHDAMYWYRQDPGQGLRLIYYSQIVNDFQKGDIAEGYSVSREKKESFPLTVTSAQKNPTAFYLCASSIADRDQPQHFGDGTRLSIL.

V and J are TRBV3-1 (or the pseudogene TRBV3-2) and TRBJ2-7; D is ambiguous. Germline CDR1 and CDR2: LGHDT and YNNKEL (reference sequence). With 5 bases removed from V and 0 bases from J, the gap between germline ends came to 14 bases. The CDR3 is made up of 15 amino acids. As DNA, the CDR3 is TGTGCCAGCAGCGGCTCACCTATCAACTCCTACGAGCAGTACTTC. Translation: CASSGSPINSYEQYF.

The table lists this clone with a count of one. V is TRBV5-1 and J is TRBJ1-2, with TRBD1 matching 8 bases. After removal of 4 bases from V and 1 base from J, the junction contained 6 bases not matched to a gene. Per the germline V gene, CDR1 is SGHRS and CDR2 is YFSETQ. The CDR3 totals 15 residues. The CDR3 DNA reads as TGCGCCAGCAGCCCCGGACAGGGTGGTAACTATGGCTACACCTTC. Translated, it gives CASSPGQGGNYGYTF.

The rearrangement joins TRBV3-1 (or the pseudogene TRBV3-2) to TRBJ1-5; D not resolved. The CDR3 runs 14 residues. The germline V gene has CDR1 LGHDT and CDR2 YNNKEL (reference sequence). The V and J ends lost 6 bases and 2 bases respectively, with 11 bases between them. The CDR3 loop is CASSGAVGNQPQHF. CDR3 coding DNA: TGTGCCAGCAGTGGTGCGGTCGGCAATCAGCCCCAGCATTTT.

V usage is TRBV11-3 and J usage is TRBJ2-7, with TRBD2 identical over 10 bases. The trim removed 0 bases at V and 1 base at J, leaving 6 bases unmatched. The CDR3 spans 17 residues. Germline V lookup: CDR1 SGHNT, CDR2 YENEEA. CDR3 loop: CASSLDLGTSVSYEQYF. The DNA for the CDR3 is TGTGCCAGCAGCTTAGATCTCGGGACTAGCGTTTCCTACGAGCAGTACTTC.

CDR3 sequence: CASSHPRTGTLNTGELFF. The CDR3 DNA is TGCGCCAGCAGCCACCCCCGGACCGGGACATTAAACACCGGGGAGCTGTTTTTT. This rearrangement joins TRBV10-2 to TRBJ2-2, with D possibly TRBD1 on 6 matching bases. Germline CDR1 is WSHSY and CDR2 is SAAADI. This CDR3 comprises 18 residues. V was cut by 6 bases and J by 2 bases, with 22 bases left in between.

V is TRBV29-1 and J is TRBJ1-5, with D perhaps matching TRBD1 (5 bases). The CDR3 has 13 amino acids. Deletions cut 4 bases from V and 5 bases from J, with 12 bases between. Germline lookup yields CDR1 SQVTM and CDR2 ANQGSEA. DNA for the CDR3: TGCAGCGTTGTTGAAGGAGGGGATCAGCCCCAGCATTTT. Protein product: CSVVEGGDQPQHF. Looking up the rest from reference TRBV29-1 and TRBJ1-5 gives the full variable domain: SAVISQKPSRDICQRGTSLTIQCQVDSQVTMMFWYRQQPGQSLTLIATANQGSEATYESGFVIDKFPISRPNLTFSTLTVSNMSPEDSSIYLCSVVEGGDQPQHFGDGTRLSIL.

V gene TRBV24-1 combines with J gene TRBJ2-3; D is perhaps TRBD1 (5 bases). The V end was cut by 8 bases, the J end by 4 bases, with 12 bases between. CDR3 length: 13 residues. Germline CDR1 is KGHDR and CDR2 is SFDVKD. CDR3 sequence: CATKGISADTQYF. CDR3 nucleotide sequence: TGTGCCACCAAGGGGATTTCAGCAGATACGCAGTATTTT.

This chain connects TRBV18 to TRBJ2-3; 10 nucleotides agree with TRBD1. This CDR3 region has 15 residues. The ends lost 5 bases at V and 4 bases at J; junction bases unmatched: 6. Germline V gene sequence: CDR1 KGHSH, CDR2 LQKENI. The CDR3 region has the DNA TGTGCCAGCTCAGTGGACAGGGGGAGCGCAGATACGCAGTATTTT. Its translation: CASSVDRGSADTQYF. The variable domain in full, completed from reference TRBV18 and TRBJ2-3, reads NAGVMQNPRHLVRRRGQEARLRCSPMKGHSHVYWYRQLPEEGLKFMVYLQKENIIDESGMPKERFSAEFPKEGPSILRIQQVVRGDSAAYFCASSVDRGSADTQYFGPGTRLTVL.

The chain uses TRBV4-2 and TRBJ2-1; D may be TRBD1 (6 bases). This CDR3 contains 18 residues. CDR1 LGHNA and CDR2 YNFKEQ come from the germline V gene. V was shortened by 0 bases and J by 1 base, with 16 bases between the two germline ends. CDR3 bases: TGTGCCAGCAGCCAAGAACCTTCGGCAGGGGTTTCCTACAATGAGCAGTTCTTC. Its protein is CASSQEPSAGVSYNEQFF.

This clone was recorded once. The rearrangement links TRBV5-1 to TRBJ1-1, with TRBD1 as a possible D gene (6 bases). Trimming left V 3 bases short and J 0 bases short, with 12 bases between. From germline, CDR1 is SGHRS and CDR2 YFSETQ. The CDR3 spans 15 residues. CDR3 protein: CASSSGQTMNTEAFF. In DNA form, the CDR3 reads TGCGCCAGCAGCTCCGGACAGACCATGAACACTGAAGCTTTCTTT.

The gene calls are TRBV27 and TRBJ2-1, with D possibly called TRBD1 or TRBD2 (5 bases each). CDR3 length: 13 residues. Germline V gives CDR1 MNHEY, CDR2 SMNVEV (reference sequence). The V end was cut by 8 bases, the J end by 9 bases, with 17 bases between. The CDR3 region is CASSREGVGEQFF. The CDR3 nucleotides are TGTGCCAGCTCCCGGGAAGGGGTTGGTGAGCAGTTCTTC.

The V call is TRBV5-6, the J call TRBJ1-4; tentatively, D is TRBD1 (5 bases). V was cut by 0 bases and J by 2 bases, with 8 bases left in between. CDR1 is SGHDT and CDR2 is YYEEEE in the germline V gene. The CDR3 loop spans 15 amino acids. The CDR3: CASSLEGRTNEKLFF. CDR3 DNA sequence: TGTGCCAGCAGCTTGGAGGGGCGGACTAATGAAAAACTGTTTTTT.

The chain joins TRBV4-3 to TRBJ2-2; a possible D gene is TRBD2 (5 bases). This CDR3 region has 15 residues. Germline lookup yields CDR1 LGHNA and CDR2 YSLEER. With 4 bases removed from V and 4 bases from J, the gap between germline ends came to 13 bases. The CDR3 region has the DNA TGCGCCAGCAGCCCCGACGGGATAGGCACCGGGGAGCTGTTTTTT. It translates to CASSPDGIGTGELFF.

This chain joins TRBV6-6 and TRBJ1-5, with D perhaps TRBD1 (6 bases). This CDR3 spans 15 amino acids. Trimming cost V 7 bases and J 4 bases, with 17 bases left between them. The V gene's germline CDR1 is MNHNY and CDR2 SVGAGI (reference sequence). CDR3 sequence: CASTDRSGLNQPQHF. The CDR3, as DNA: TGTGCCAGCACCGACAGGTCGGGTTTGAATCAGCCCCAGCATTTT.

On this clone itself: Mismatch with germline at one junction end may stem from a read error. The J gene is TRBJ1-4, the V gene TRBV15; D might be TRBD1 (6 bases). CDR3 size: 12 residues. Germline V gives CDR1 LNHNV, CDR2 YYDKDF (reference sequence). CDR3 nucleotide sequence: TGTGCCACCAGCAGAGATTATACAGGACAGTCTTTT. This translates into CATSRDYTGQSF. Full variable domain (outside the CDR3, taken from reference TRBV15 and TRBJ1-4): DAMVIQNPRYQVTQFGKPVTLSCSQTLNHNVMYWYQQKSSQAPKLLFHYYDKDFNNEADTPDNFQSRRPNTSFCFLDIRSPGLGDTAMYLCATSRDYTGQSFGSGTQLSVL.

This CDR3 reads CASTHRGAQSNQPQHF. The CDR3 DNA is TGTGCCAGTACCCATCGGGGGGCGCAGAGCAATCAGCCCCAGCATTTT. V gene TRBV19 combines with J gene TRBJ1-5, with a possible D match to TRBD1 (6 bases). Germline-derived CDR1 and CDR2 are LNHDA and SQIVND (reference sequence). Trimming shortened V by 7 bases and J by 1 base, and 17 bases separated the two germline ends. The CDR3 spans 16 residues.

The gene calls are TRBV4-1 and TRBJ2-2, with D unresolved. The CDR3 sequence is 13 residues long. Trimming took off 3 bases at V and 5 bases at J, with 7 bases between the two ends. Per germline, CDR1 MGHRA and CDR2 YSYEKL. Here the CDR3 reads CASSQGTTGELFF. Here the CDR3 DNA reads TGCGCCAGCAGCCAGGGAACTACCGGGGAGCTGTTTTTT.

The V call is TRBV18, the J call TRBJ1-5; 9 bases are a match to TRBD1. CDR1 is KGHSH, CDR2 LQKENI, per germline. This CDR3 is 16 amino acids long. The J segment lost 7 bases and the V segment lost 6 bases, leaving 13 bases of the junction unmatched. CDR3 residues: CASSVGTGLESQPQHF. The DNA of the CDR3 is TGTGCCAGCTCGGTAGGGACAGGGCTGGAGTCGCAGCCCCAGCATTTT.

V gene TRBV19 combines with J gene TRBJ1-2; no definite D call. V lost 3 bases to trimming and J lost 7 bases, with 6 bases between them. The germline CDR1 and CDR2 sequences are LNHDA and SQIVND (reference sequence). The CDR3 is 11 residues long. The CDR3: CASSILSGYTF. The CDR3, as DNA: TGTGCCAGTAGTATTCTCTCTGGCTACACCTTC.

This chain joins TRBV10-3 and TRBJ2-1; TRBD2 matches 8 bases. After removal of 7 bases from V and 7 bases from J, the junction contained 12 bases not matched to a gene. The CDR3 sequence is 15 residues long. The germline V gene encodes CDR1 ENHRY and CDR2 SYGVKD. The CDR3 region is CAIKRVAGWANEQFF. The CDR3 nucleotides are TGTGCCATCAAGAGGGTAGCGGGATGGGCAAATGAGCAGTTCTTC.

The V gene is TRBV4-3, the J gene TRBJ1-2; D may be TRBD1 (5 bases). Germline V lookup: CDR1 LGHNA, CDR2 YSLEER. The CDR3 covers 13 residues. Trimming removed 1 base at V and 6 bases at J, with 9 bases between. The DNA of the CDR3 is TGCGCCAGCAGCCAAGCAGTGGGGGATGGCTACACCTTC. As protein: CASSQAVGDGYTF.

The chain recombines TRBV5-5 with TRBJ2-2; D gene uncertain. Germline CDR1 SGHKS, CDR2 YYEKEE (reference sequence). CDR3 length equals 15 residues. The V end was cut by 3 bases, the J end by 6 bases, with 15 bases between. Written as DNA, the CDR3 is TGTGCCAGCAGCTCCCGTGGATTGGTCCCCGGGGAGCTGTTTTTT. Translated, it gives CASSSRGLVPGELFF. Complete variable domain (other parts from reference TRBV5-5 and TRBJ2-2): DAGVTQSPTHLIKTRGQQVTLRCSPISGHKSVSWYQQVLGQGPQFIFQYYEKEERGRGNFPDRFSARQFPNYSSELNVNALLLGDSALYLCASSSRGLVPGELFFGEGSRLTVL.

This chain joins TRBV28 and TRBJ2-7; TRBD2 might be the D (6 bases). Trimming shortened V by 2 bases and J by 7 bases, and 12 bases separated the two germline ends. The germline gives CDR1 MDHEN, CDR2 SYDVKM. This CDR3 comprises 13 residues. The CDR3 here is CASSLGGTGEQYF. The CDR3 DNA is TGTGCCAGCAGTTTAGGGGGGACGGGTGAGCAGTACTTC.

This clone came up once. The chain combines TRBV5-6 with TRBJ1-1, with unresolved D. The CDR3 sequence is 16 residues long. Germline values: CDR1 SGHDT, CDR2 YYEEEE. The V end lost 3 bases, the J end lost 4 bases, and 19 bases lay between the germline ends. Here the CDR3 reads CASSSFLSREVTEAFF. The CDR3 bases are TGTGCCAGCAGCTCCTTCTTATCGAGGGAGGTCACTGAAGCTTTCTTT. Complete variable domain (other parts from reference TRBV5-6 and TRBJ1-1): DAGVTQSPTHLIKTRGQQVTLRCSPKSGHDTVSWYQQALGQGPQFIFQYYEEEERQRGNFPDRFSGHQFPNYSSELNVNALLLGDSALYLCASSSFLSREVTEAFFGQGTRLTVV.